This is a list of T cell receptor beta chains from one sample in a study of blood T cell repertoires in COVID-19. Sequenced by immunoSEQ multiplex PCR; TCRdb stores in-frame clones only, minus some. The table has 210,000 or so clones, approximately 80% seen once; the top ten hold 1.5% to 2%. What was sequenced was PBMCs or T cells enriched from blood (not recorded which). Receptors were obtained from a man aged 60-69 years who had recovered from COVID-19. Each CDR3 is given with its conserved first and last residue. The D gene is left open where the match is weak.

CDR3	V	J	D	length
CASSDDGGKYGYTF	TRBV5-1	TRBJ1-2	NA	14
CASSFSGGSYNSPLHF	TRBV28	TRBJ1-6	NA	16
CASSWPGLAGGFTDTQYF	TRBV7-8	TRBJ2-3	TRBD2	18
CASSEQGLEQFF	TRBV2	TRBJ2-1	NA	12
CASTFTGTPWETQYF	TRBV9	TRBJ2-5	NA	15
CASSQGQGPPFGEKLFF	TRBV14	TRBJ1-4	NA	17
CATSREGGNTGELFF	TRBV15	TRBJ2-2	TRBD2	15
CASSEELSGRANEKLFF	TRBV6-1	TRBJ1-4	NA	17
CASSQELSGGALETQYF	TRBV4-2	TRBJ2-5	TRBD2	17
CASSRLSGQGGGNEKLFF	TRBV3-1/TRBV3-2	TRBJ1-4	NA	18
CSVLTTGAHLYGYTF	TRBV29-1	TRBJ1-2	TRBD1	15
CASSLGWGQVPYEQYF	TRBV7-9	TRBJ2-7	TRBD1	16
CASSPGPGSPLHF	TRBV12-3/TRBV12-4	TRBJ1-6	NA	13
CASSLVAGSTEAFF	TRBV11-2	TRBJ1-1	NA	14